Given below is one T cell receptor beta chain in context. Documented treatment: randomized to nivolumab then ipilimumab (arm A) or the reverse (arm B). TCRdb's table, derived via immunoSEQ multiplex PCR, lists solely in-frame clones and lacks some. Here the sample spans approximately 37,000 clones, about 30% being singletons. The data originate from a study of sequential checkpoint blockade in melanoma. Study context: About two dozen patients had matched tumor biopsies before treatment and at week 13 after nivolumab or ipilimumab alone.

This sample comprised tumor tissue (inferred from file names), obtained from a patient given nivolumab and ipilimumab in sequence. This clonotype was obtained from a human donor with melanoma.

DNA for the CDR3: TGTGCCAGCTCACCGCCGGGACAGGGGGCCGGGAGCAATCAGCCCCAGCATTTT. This sequence encodes CASSPPGQGAGSNQPQHF. The V gene is TRBV18, the J gene TRBJ1-5; 12 nucleotides line up with TRBD1. The CDR3 runs 18 residues. In germline, CDR1 is KGHSH, CDR2 LQKENI. V lost 3 bases to trimming and J lost 1 base; unmatched junction nucleotides: 7.